This T cell receptor (beta chain) appears in the sequencing data of a study of cytomegalovirus exposure and HLA in healthy donors. 13 Jbeta primers and 60 Vbeta primers were used for the PCR. Produced via immunoSEQ multiplex PCR; TCRdb's table is partial and in-frame only. The sample includes roughly 100,000 clones, around 75% of them seen just once. Details on this clone: Its matching antigen is unknown.

The CDR3 sequence is 12 residues long. The germline V gene has CDR1 MNHEY and CDR2 SVGAGI. V was trimmed by 5 bases and J by 7 bases, leaving 9 bases between them. Study-level findings and limits: The only immune exposure information that was available was CMV serostatus. Later analysis revealed greater clonal expansion in HLA-associated TCR beta chains than in equally common others. Researchers counted 164 TCR beta chains as cytomegalovirus-associated.

The chain employs TRBV6-5 and TRBJ2-1, with D possibly matching TRBD2 (6 bases). The sequence came from a man aged 40-50 years in good health and CMV-seronegative. The source material was PBMCs. Here the CDR3 reads CASSRTKNEQFF. Written as DNA, the CDR3 is TGTGCCAGCAGTCGGACTAAAAATGAGCAGTTCTTC.